This TCR beta chain originates from a study of blood T cell repertoires in COVID-19. Study-level background: Sites across the United States, Italy and Spain contributed samples from acute and convalescent COVID-19. PBMCs, B-cell-depleted T cells, or T cells were the source of the cDNA or gDNA that made up the material.

Germline CDR1 is SGHNT and CDR2 is YENEEA. Trimming shortened V by 5 bases and J by 0 bases, and 14 bases separated the two germline ends. This CDR3 has 16 residues. Under the authors' procedure: Reference gene primer amplification in the assay estimated nucleated cell counts. Produced via immunoSEQ multiplex PCR; TCRdb's table is partial and in-frame only. The DNA was the basis for D and trimming; V, J and clone size are from that table. The table lists more than 35,000 clones, about four fifths of them singletons. This clonotype originated in a man in his 70s with acute or convalescent COVID-19. Sequencing input: peripheral blood. The V call is TRBV11-3, the J call TRBJ1-5, with D possibly matching TRBD1 (6 bases). This chain's CDR3 is CASSRRGKGSNQPQHF. CDR3 nucleotide sequence: TGTGCCAGCAGCAGAAGGGGGAAGGGTAGCAATCAGCCCCAGCATTTT.